These 32 T cell receptor beta chains share one sample of origin, sequenced in a study of blood T cell repertoires in COVID-19. Here immunoSEQ multiplex PCR was the method, and the copy in TCRdb shows in-frame clones only, minus some. The data contain over 200,000 clones, 80% of them singletons. The material sequenced was peripheral blood. Source of these receptors: a human donor in a cohort sampled during active COVID-19.

The CDR3, as DNA: TGTGCCAGCAGCTGGGGACACCGCTCCTACAATGAGCAGTTCTTC. Translated, it gives CASSWGHRSYNEQFF. This sequence joins TRBV7-8 and TRBJ2-1, with a weak D call TRBD1 (6 bases). Trimming took 4 bases from V and 0 from J, leaving 10 bases between them. Germline CDR1 and CDR2: SGHVS and FQNEAQ. The CDR3 is 15 residues long.

The gene calls are TRBV2 and TRBJ1-3, with a weak D call TRBD1 (6 bases). Germline CDR1 SNHLY, CDR2 FYNNEI. The V gene lost 4 bases and the J gene lost 0 bases, with 7 bases spanning the gap. The CDR3 totals 14 residues. DNA of the CDR3: TGTGCCAGCAGTGGACAGGCCTCTGGAAACACCATATATTTT. Translated, it gives CASSGQASGNTIYF.

The chain uses TRBV29-1 and TRBJ1-1, with 8 bases fitting TRBD1. With 7 bases clipped from V and 10 bases from J, the junction kept 5 bases outside the gene matches. Germline V lookup: CDR1 SQVTM, CDR2 ANQGSEA. This CDR3 spans 10 amino acids. The CDR3 region has the DNA TGCAGCGCACTAGACAGGGGAGCTTTCTTT. Encoded protein: CSALDRGAFF.

The chain is built from TRBV20-1 and TRBJ2-7, with 8 bases matching TRBD1. V trimming: 3 bases; J trimming: 6 bases; junction bases outside the gene matches: 13. Germline CDR1 reads DFQATT; CDR2 reads SNEGSKA (reference sequence). The CDR3 runs 15 residues. CDR3 protein: CSASPRGQGAGEQYF. Written as DNA, the CDR3 is TGCAGTGCTAGTCCTAGGGGGCAGGGGGCAGGCGAGCAGTACTTC.

The chain couples TRBV6-2 or TRBV6-3 to TRBJ2-3; TRBD1 aligns across 7 bases. The trim removed 0 bases at V and 6 bases at J, leaving 9 bases unmatched. This CDR3 comprises 16 residues. The germline V gene has CDR1 MNHEY and CDR2 SVGEGT. CDR3 in amino acids: CASSYSLRTGADTQYF. DNA for the CDR3: TGTGCCAGCAGTTACTCCCTCCGAACAGGGGCCGATACGCAGTATTTT.

The chain uses TRBV14 and TRBJ2-7; possibly TRBD2 for D (6 bases). Trimming pared 1 base from V and 4 bases from J, leaving 8 bases between. The CDR3 runs 13 residues. Germline values: CDR1 SGHDN, CDR2 FVKESK. The CDR3 DNA reads TGTGCCAGCAGCCAAGTGGCGGGGTACGAGCAGTACTTC. Its translation: CASSQVAGYEQYF.

The V call is TRBV5-1, the J call TRBJ1-2; D not certain. The CDR3 totals 13 residues. The ends were cut back, 5 bases at V and 0 bases at J, with 8 bases in the middle. Germline CDR1 is SGHRS and CDR2 is YFSETQ. For the CDR3, the DNA is TGCGCCAGCAGTTGGGAGCCTAACTATGGCTACACCTTC. This gives the protein CASSWEPNYGYTF. The complete variable domain, with remaining parts taken from reference TRBV5-1 and TRBJ1-2, reads KAGVTQTPRYLIKTRGQQVTLSCSPISGHRSVSWYQQTPGQGLQFLFEYFSETQRNKGNFPGRFSGRQFSNSRSEMNVSTLELGDSALYLCASSWEPNYGYTFGSGTRLTVV.

The chain uses TRBV5-4 and TRBJ2-7; the match to TRBD1 covers 9 bases. CDR1 is SGHNT, CDR2 YYREEE, per germline (reference sequence). CDR3 size: 15 residues. V trimming: 3 bases; J trimming: 4 bases; junction bases outside the gene matches: 8. In DNA form, the CDR3 reads TGTGCCAGCAGCTCGGGGGGACAGGGTTCTTACGAGCAGTACTTC. Protein sequence: CASSSGGQGSYEQYF.

CDR3 in amino acids: CASSFRQGVYPYEQYF. CDR3 nucleotide sequence: TGTGCCAGCAGTTTTCGACAGGGGGTATATCCCTACGAGCAGTACTTC. The chain uses TRBV6-6 and TRBJ2-7, with TRBD1 matching over 9 bases. The length of the CDR3 is 16 residues. Germline V gene data show CDR1 as MNHNY and CDR2 as SVGAGI (reference sequence). Trimming at V came to 4 bases and at J to 2 bases, leaving 9 bases not matched to a gene.

The V and J genes are TRBV10-2 and TRBJ2-2; 7 bases match TRBD2. The germline CDR1 and CDR2 sequences are WSHSY and SAAADI. V was clipped by 7 bases and J by 4 bases; unmatched bases: 9. The CDR3 length is 15 residues. The CDR3 here is CASTLRASGTGELFF. The CDR3 DNA sequence: TGCGCCAGCACCCTCCGGGCTAGCGGCACCGGGGAGCTGTTTTTT.

V gene TRBV18 combines with J gene TRBJ1-2; weak D call: TRBD1 (6 bases). Germline CDR1 and CDR2: KGHSH and LQKENI. This CDR3 region has 13 residues. V was trimmed by 4 bases and J by 6 bases, leaving 12 bases between them. CDR3 in DNA: TGTGCCAGCTCACAGGCGGCAGGGGATGGCTACACCTTC. Encoded protein: CASSQAAGDGYTF. Full variable domain (remainder filled in from reference TRBV18 and TRBJ1-2): NAGVMQNPRHLVRRRGQEARLRCSPMKGHSHVYWYRQLPEEGLKFMVYLQKENIIDESGMPKERFSAEFPKEGPSILRIQQVVRGDSAAYFCASSQAAGDGYTFGSGTRLTVV.

The V call is TRBV27, the J call TRBJ2-1; D is possibly TRBD2 (6 bases). V was shortened by 6 bases and J by 5 bases, with 14 bases between the two germline ends. Germline lookup yields CDR1 MNHEY and CDR2 SMNVEV (reference sequence). CDR3 length equals 14 residues. CDR3 DNA: TGTGCCAGCAGCTCTAGAAGCGGGCACAATGAGCAGTTCTTC. Its translation: CASSSRSGHNEQFF.

The J gene is TRBJ1-2, the V gene TRBV2; D is uncertain. The CDR3 totals 14 residues. Germline CDR1 reads SNHLY; CDR2 reads FYNNEI. The germline V and J ends were trimmed by 2 bases and 8 bases, with 15 bases remaining between them. Here the CDR3 DNA reads TGTGCCAGCAGTGAATCGCCGGACTTAGGGGGCTACACCTTC. Its translation is CASSESPDLGGYTF.

V and J are TRBV19 and TRBJ2-7; weak D call: TRBD1 (5 bases). Trimming removed 1 base at V and 1 base at J, with 11 bases between. This CDR3 contains 15 residues. Germline V gene sequence: CDR1 LNHDA, CDR2 SQIVND (reference sequence). CDR3 residues: CASSIGPTASYEQYF. Written as DNA, the CDR3 is TGTGCCAGTAGTATAGGTCCGACAGCTTCCTACGAGCAGTACTTC.

The chain combines TRBV7-2 with TRBJ1-1, with D perhaps matching TRBD1 (6 bases). CDR3 size: 15 residues. Between the trimmed V and J ends, which lost 3 bases and 2 bases, there was a span of 13 bases. CDR1 SGHTA and CDR2 FQGNSA come from the germline V gene. CDR3 in amino acids: CASSFTGTKNTEAFF. DNA for the CDR3: TGTGCCAGCAGCTTCACCGGGACAAAAAACACTGAAGCTTTCTTT.

The J gene is TRBJ1-2, the V gene TRBV6-5; 7 nucleotides agree with TRBD1. This CDR3 has 15 amino acids. CDR1 MNHEY and CDR2 SVGAGI come from the germline V gene. Losses at the gene ends were 0 bases for V and 4 bases for J; bases not matched to a gene: 5. CDR3 nucleotides: TGTGCCAGCAGTTACTCTACAGGGGTCGTCTATGGCTACACCTTC. Translation gives CASSYSTGVVYGYTF.

This clone turned up a few times. V is TRBV6-5 and J is TRBJ2-7, with D maybe TRBD1 (6 bases). CDR3 size: 15 residues. Germline CDR1 reads MNHEY; CDR2 reads SVGAGI. Trimming cost V 0 bases and J 3 bases, with 12 bases left between them. CDR3 sequence reads: CASSYSMDSYYEQYF. Written as DNA, the CDR3 is TGTGCCAGCAGTTACTCGATGGACAGCTACTACGAGCAGTACTTC.

The CDR3 nucleotides are TGCAGCGTTAGGACAGGGGCAAATTCACCCCTCCACTTT. This gives the protein CSVRTGANSPLHF. The chain links TRBV29-1 to TRBJ1-6, with 9 bases that match TRBD1. The CDR3 has 13 amino acids. The V and J ends lost 5 bases and 7 bases, in that order; junction bases with no gene match: 3. CDR1 and CDR2 (germline): SQVTM, ANQGSEA.

The CDR3 DNA is TGTGCCAGCAGTCGAGACAGTCGCGAGCAGTACTTC. Amino acids: CASSRDSREQYF. This chain uses TRBV6-5 with TRBJ2-7; the D gene is possibly TRBD1 (5 bases). With 5 bases removed from V and 6 bases from J, the gap between germline ends came to 11 bases. This CDR3 comprises 12 residues. Germline CDR1 and CDR2: MNHEY and SVGAGI.

The V call is TRBV7-9, the J call TRBJ1-6; no definite D call. The length of the CDR3 is 16 residues. CDR1 is SEHNR, CDR2 FQNEAQ, per germline (reference sequence). V was clipped by 2 bases and J by 0 bases, with 8 bases between them. The CDR3: CASSLFPSSYNSPLHF. CDR3 bases: TGTGCCAGCAGCTTATTTCCGAGCTCCTATAATTCACCCCTCCACTTT. The full variable domain, in which reference TRBV7-9 and TRBJ1-6 provide the parts outside the CDR3, is DTGVSQNPRHKITKRGQNVTFRCDPISEHNRLYWYRQTLGQGPEFLTYFQNEAQLEKSRLLSDRFSAERPKGSFSTLEIQRTEQGDSAMYLCASSLFPSSYNSPLHFGNGTRLTVT.

The CDR3 protein is CASAGGGVETQYF. CDR3 nucleotides: TGTGCCAGCGCCGGGGGAGGGGTAGAGACCCAGTACTTC. V is TRBV6-5 and J is TRBJ2-5; 7 bases agree with TRBD2. Germline V CDR1 and CDR2: MNHEY, SVGAGI. CDR3 length: 13 amino acids. V lost 8 bases, J lost 4 bases, and 7 bases stayed unmatched.

V usage is TRBV11-2 and J usage is TRBJ1-6, with 7 bases matching TRBD1. Trimming took 3 bases from V and 6 from J; bases not matched to a gene: 2. Germline V gene sequence: CDR1 SGHAT, CDR2 FQNNGV. This CDR3 has 14 amino acids. The DNA of the CDR3 is TGTGCCAGCAGCTTCGCAGGGGGTAATTCACCCCTCCACTTT. It is translated as CASSFAGGNSPLHF.

The J gene is TRBJ1-5, the V gene TRBV19; TRBD1 is a possible D gene (6 bases). V dropped 4 bases and J dropped 7 bases, with 17 bases sitting between them. Germline-derived CDR1 and CDR2 are LNHDA and SQIVND (reference sequence). The CDR3 contains 15 residues. DNA for the CDR3: TGTGCCAGTAGTAGGAGACAGGCCCAGGGACAGCCCCAGCATTTT. The encoded protein is CASSRRQAQGQPQHF.

The V call is TRBV7-9, the J call TRBJ2-3; a weak D match, TRBD2 (6 bases). CDR3 length: 15 amino acids. V lost 4 bases and J lost 1, with 12 bases in between. The germline V gene encodes CDR1 SEHNR and CDR2 FQNEAQ (reference sequence). The CDR3 DNA sequence: TGTGCCAGCAGCTCCGTAGCGGTGGGCACAGATACGCAGTATTTT. Translating gives CASSSVAVGTDTQYF.

The chain links TRBV11-3 to TRBJ1-1; no clear D gene. The CDR3 spans 14 residues. V was pared by 5 bases and J by 1 base, with 11 bases between. Germline lookup yields CDR1 SGHNT and CDR2 YENEEA. The CDR3 region has the DNA TGTGCCAGCAGCCCCGGAGGCAAGAACACTGAAGCTTTCTTT. Amino acids: CASSPGGKNTEAFF.

CDR3 DNA: TGTGCCAGCAGCTTAGCACTGAGCCAAGTCTATGGCTACACCTTC. It is translated as CASSLALSQVYGYTF. This rearrangement joins TRBV7-8 to TRBJ1-2; D is undetermined. The CDR3 extends over 15 amino acids. Between the trimmed V and J ends, which lost 0 bases and 4 bases, there was a span of 12 bases. Germline-derived CDR1 and CDR2 are SGHVS and FQNEAQ.

The chain combines TRBV4-3 with TRBJ2-5; TRBD1 agrees at 7 bases. Germline values: CDR1 LGHNA, CDR2 YSLEER. This CDR3 comprises 14 residues. Trimming at V came to 1 base and at J to 4 bases, leaving 3 bases not matched to a gene. In nucleotides, the CDR3 is TGCGCCAGCAGCCAAGGAAACAGGGGAGAGACCCAGTACTTC. This sequence encodes CASSQGNRGETQYF.

The chain joins TRBV7-9 to TRBJ2-1; 14 bases agree with TRBD2. The trim removed 4 bases at V and 10 bases at J, leaving 6 bases unmatched. This CDR3 is 15 amino acids long. Germline CDR1 SEHNR, CDR2 FQNEAQ (reference sequence). The CDR3 protein is CASSYPTSGRGEQFF. The CDR3 coding sequence is TGTGCCAGCAGCTACCCGACTAGCGGGAGGGGGGAGCAGTTCTTC.

This rearrangement joins TRBV30 to TRBJ1-4; no reliable D call. Germline CDR1 reads GTSNPN; CDR2 reads SVGIG (reference sequence). The CDR3 length is 16 residues. V dropped 2 bases and J dropped 2 bases, with 15 bases sitting between them. The CDR3 DNA reads as TGTGCCTGGAGTCTCGGACTGCAAAGGACTAATGAAAAACTGTTTTTT. Amino acid sequence: CAWSLGLQRTNEKLFF.

J is TRBJ2-7 and V is TRBV9; D possibly corresponds to TRBD1 (5 bases). The ends were cut back, 0 bases at V and 2 bases at J, with 9 bases in the middle. CDR3 length: 14 amino acids. CDR1 is SGDLS and CDR2 is YYNGEE in the germline V gene. The chain's CDR3 is CASSVDQGAYEQYF. The CDR3 region has the DNA TGTGCCAGCAGCGTAGATCAAGGGGCCTACGAGCAGTACTTC.

The sample holds a few counts of this clone. The chain carries TRBV6-2 or TRBV6-3 and TRBJ2-7; 7 bases map to TRBD1. In germline, CDR1 is MNHEY, CDR2 SVGEGT. The V and J ends lost 4 bases and 3 bases, in that order; junction bases with no gene match: 9. The CDR3 runs 15 residues. The CDR3 sequence is CASSSTGTVHYEQYF. CDR3 in DNA: TGTGCCAGCAGTTCCACAGGGACAGTCCACTACGAGCAGTACTTC.

The chain is built from TRBV19 and TRBJ2-2, with 8 nucleotides matching TRBD1. J gave up 3 bases and V 5 bases, and 8 bases lay outside the gene matches. Per the germline V gene, CDR1 is LNHDA and CDR2 is SQIVND (reference sequence). The CDR3 consists of 16 residues. The CDR3 sequence: CASSPTGGTYTGELFF. CDR3 DNA sequence: TGTGCCAGTAGTCCAACAGGGGGGACTTACACCGGGGAGCTGTTTTTT.